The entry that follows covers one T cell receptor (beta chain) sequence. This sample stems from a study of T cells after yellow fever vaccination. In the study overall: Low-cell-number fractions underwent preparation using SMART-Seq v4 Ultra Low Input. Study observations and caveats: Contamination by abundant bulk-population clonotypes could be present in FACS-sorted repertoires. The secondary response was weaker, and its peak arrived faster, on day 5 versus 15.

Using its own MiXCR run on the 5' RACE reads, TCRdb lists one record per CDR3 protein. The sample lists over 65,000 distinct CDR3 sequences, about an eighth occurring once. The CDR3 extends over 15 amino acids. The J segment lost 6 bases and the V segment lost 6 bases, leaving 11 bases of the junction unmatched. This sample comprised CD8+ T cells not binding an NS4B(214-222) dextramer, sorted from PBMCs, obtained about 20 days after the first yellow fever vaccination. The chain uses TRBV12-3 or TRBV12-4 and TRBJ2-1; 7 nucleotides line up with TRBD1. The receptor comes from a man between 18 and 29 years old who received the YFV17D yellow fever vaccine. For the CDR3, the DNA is TGTGCCAGCAGAGATCACAGGGGCCCCCCCAATGAGCAGTTCTTC. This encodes CASRDHRGPPNEQFF.